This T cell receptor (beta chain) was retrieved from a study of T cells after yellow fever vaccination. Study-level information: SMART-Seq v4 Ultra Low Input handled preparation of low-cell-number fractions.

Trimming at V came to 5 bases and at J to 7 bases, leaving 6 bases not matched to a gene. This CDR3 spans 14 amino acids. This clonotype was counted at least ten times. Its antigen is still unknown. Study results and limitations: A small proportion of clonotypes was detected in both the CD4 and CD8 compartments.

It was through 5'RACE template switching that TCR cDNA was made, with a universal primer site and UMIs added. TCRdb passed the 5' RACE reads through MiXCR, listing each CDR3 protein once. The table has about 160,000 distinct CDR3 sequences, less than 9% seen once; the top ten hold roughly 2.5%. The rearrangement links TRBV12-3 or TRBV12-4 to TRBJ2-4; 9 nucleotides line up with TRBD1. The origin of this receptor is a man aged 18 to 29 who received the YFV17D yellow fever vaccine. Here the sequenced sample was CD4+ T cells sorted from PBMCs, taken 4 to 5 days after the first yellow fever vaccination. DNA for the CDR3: TGTGCCAGCAGTCTGCCACAGGGGGCTAACATTCAGTACTTC. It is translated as CASSLPQGANIQYF.